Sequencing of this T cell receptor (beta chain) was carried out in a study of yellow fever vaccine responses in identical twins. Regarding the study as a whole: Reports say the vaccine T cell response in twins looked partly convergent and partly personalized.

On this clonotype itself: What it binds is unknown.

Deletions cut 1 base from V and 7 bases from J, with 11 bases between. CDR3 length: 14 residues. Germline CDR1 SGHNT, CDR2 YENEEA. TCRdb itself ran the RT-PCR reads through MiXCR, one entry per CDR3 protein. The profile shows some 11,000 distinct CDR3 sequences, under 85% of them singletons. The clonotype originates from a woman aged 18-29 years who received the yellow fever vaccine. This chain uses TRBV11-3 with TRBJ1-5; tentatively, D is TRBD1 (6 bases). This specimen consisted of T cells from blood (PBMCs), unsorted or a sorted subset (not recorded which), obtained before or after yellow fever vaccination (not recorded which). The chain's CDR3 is CASSLGRGRQPQHF. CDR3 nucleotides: TGTGCCAGCAGCTTAGGCAGGGGACGACAGCCCCAGCATTTT. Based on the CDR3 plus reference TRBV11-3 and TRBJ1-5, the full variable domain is EAGVVQSPRYKIIEKKQPVAFWCNPISGHNTLYWYLQNLGQGPELLIRYENEEAVDDSQLPKDRFSAERLKGVDSTLKIQPAELGDSAVYLCASSLGRGRQPQHFGDGTRLSIL.